The 8 T cell receptor beta chains below all came from one sample that was sequenced in a study of blood T cell repertoires in COVID-19. Here immunoSEQ multiplex PCR was the method, and the copy in TCRdb shows in-frame clones only, minus some. This table has some 250,000 clones, approximately 86% appearing once. The sequencing input was peripheral blood. Source of these receptors: a woman in her seventies with active or convalescent COVID-19.

V usage is TRBV5-1 and J usage is TRBJ2-7; possibly TRBD1 for D (6 bases). In germline, CDR1 is SGHRS, CDR2 YFSETQ. CDR3 length: 14 residues. Trimming removed 2 bases from V and 2 bases from J, with 11 bases in between. The CDR3 DNA reads as TGCGCCAGCAGCTTACAGGGCGCAACCTACGAGCAGTACTTC. Its translation is CASSLQGATYEQYF.

This clone has only a few counts. The gene calls are TRBV19 and TRBJ1-2, with 8 bases that match TRBD1. CDR1 LNHDA and CDR2 SQIVND come from the germline V gene (reference sequence). With 5 bases clipped from V and 4 bases from J, the junction kept 15 bases outside the gene matches. CDR3 length: 17 amino acids. Written as DNA, the CDR3 is TGTGCCAGTAGTCCACTTCTCCGGGACAGGAAGCGCTATGGCTACACCTTC. This codes for CASSPLLRDRKRYGYTF.

V gene TRBV27 combines with J gene TRBJ1-4; D gene unclear. CDR3 length: 14 amino acids. V was cut by 8 bases and J by 2 bases, with 12 bases left in between. The V gene's germline CDR1 is MNHEY and CDR2 SMNVEV (reference sequence). The CDR3 DNA is TGTGCCAGCCGAGAGAGTTGGACTAATGAAAAACTGTTTTTT. It encodes CASRESWTNEKLFF. Complete variable domain (other parts from reference TRBV27 and TRBJ1-4): EAQVTQNPRYLITVTGKKLTVTCSQNMNHEYMSWYRQDPGLGLRQIYYSMNVEVTDKGDVPEGYKVSRKEKRNFPLILESPSPNQTSLYFCASRESWTNEKLFFGSGTQLSVL.

The chain is built from TRBV9 and TRBJ1-1; D is undetermined. The CDR3 length is 16 residues. V was shortened by 2 bases and J by 0 bases, with 14 bases between the two germline ends. From germline, CDR1 is SGDLS and CDR2 YYNGEE. The CDR3 DNA reads as TGTGCCAGCAGCGTCTTCTCCGATTCTATGAACACTGAAGCTTTCTTT. Translated, it gives CASSVFSDSMNTEAFF. Together with reference TRBV9 and TRBJ1-1, the CDR3 gives the full variable domain: DSGVTQTPKHLITATGQRVTLRCSPRSGDLSVYWYQQSLDQGLQFLIQYYNGEERAKGNILERFSAQQFPDLHSELNLSSLELGDSALYFCASSVFSDSMNTEAFFGQGTRLTVV.

The chain carries TRBV4-1 and TRBJ1-1, with 8 bases lining up with TRBD1. This CDR3 is 15 amino acids long. From germline, CDR1 is MGHRA and CDR2 YSYEKL. Trimming cost V 8 bases and J 0 bases; bases outside gene matches: 8. CDR3 DNA sequence: TGCGCCAGCCAGACAGGGGTAATTATGAACACTGAAGCTTTCTTT. Protein product: CASQTGVIMNTEAFF.

The V and J genes are TRBV7-2 and TRBJ2-2; 8 bases are shared with TRBD1. J gave up 4 bases and V 6 bases, and 7 bases lay outside the gene matches. CDR1 and CDR2 from the germline V gene are SGHTA and FQGNSA. The CDR3 runs to 15 residues. The CDR3 spells CASRRITGGTGELFF. The CDR3 DNA is TGTGCCAGCAGACGGATCACAGGGGGCACCGGGGAGCTGTTTTTT.

In this sample, this clone turned up a few times. The chain has TRBV6-5 and TRBJ1-1; perhaps TRBD1 as D (6 bases). CDR3 length: 14 amino acids. Trimming shortened V by 1 base and J by 7 bases, and 13 bases separated the two germline ends. Germline values: CDR1 MNHEY, CDR2 SVGAGI. CDR3 sequence reads: CASSYLQGTGEAFF. As DNA, the CDR3 is TGTGCCAGCAGTTACTTACAGGGAACGGGTGAAGCTTTCTTT.

This chain links TRBV5-1 with TRBJ1-3, with TRBD1 identical over 7 bases. Looked up from germline, CDR1 is SGHRS and CDR2 is YFSETQ. Trimming took 5 bases from V and 0 from J; bases not matched to a gene: 5. CDR3 length equals 15 residues. The CDR3 region has the DNA TGCGCCAGCAGTCCGGACAGGCACTCTGGAAACACCATATATTTT. Translated, it gives CASSPDRHSGNTIYF.